This T cell receptor (beta chain) was sequenced during a study of T cell repertoires in cytomegalovirus infection. Study details: The study used recently identified HLA-C-restricted and well-studied HLA-B-restricted CMV epitopes. Indications came from public TCR beta signatures; they pointed to CMV infection and to a matching HLA type. Study results and caveats: Public TCR beta family frequency separated CMV-and-HLA carriers, including in an independent cohort.

Details on this clonotype: The antigen is not known.

The CDR3 contains 15 residues. Trimming shortened V by 2 bases and J by 4 bases, and 11 bases separated the two germline ends. Germline CDR1 reads LGHDT; CDR2 reads YNNKEL (reference sequence). A single record per CDR3 protein comes from TCRdb applying MiXCR to the reads. The data show roughly 700,000 distinct CDR3 sequences, with around 32% seen just once and 15% to 20% held by the top ten. The chain couples TRBV3-1 to TRBJ2-2; possible D gene TRBD2, 5 bases. The sequences come from cultured PBMCs, collected from culture after CMV antigen stimulation. The sequence was collected from a human donor in good health (CMV status not recorded). Some clones in this sample may be carry-over from other donors' samples. The CDR3 region has the DNA TGTGCCAGCAGCCAACTTGCGGGTGTCACCGGGGAGCTGTTTTTT. Amino acid sequence: CASSQLAGVTGELFF. Looking up the rest from reference TRBV3-1 and TRBJ2-2 gives the full variable domain: DTAVSQTPKYLVTQMGNDKSIKCEQNLGHDTMYWYKQDSKKFLKIMFSYNNKELIINETVPNRFSPKSPDKAHLNLHINSLELGDSAVYFCASSQLAGVTGELFFGEGSRLTVL.